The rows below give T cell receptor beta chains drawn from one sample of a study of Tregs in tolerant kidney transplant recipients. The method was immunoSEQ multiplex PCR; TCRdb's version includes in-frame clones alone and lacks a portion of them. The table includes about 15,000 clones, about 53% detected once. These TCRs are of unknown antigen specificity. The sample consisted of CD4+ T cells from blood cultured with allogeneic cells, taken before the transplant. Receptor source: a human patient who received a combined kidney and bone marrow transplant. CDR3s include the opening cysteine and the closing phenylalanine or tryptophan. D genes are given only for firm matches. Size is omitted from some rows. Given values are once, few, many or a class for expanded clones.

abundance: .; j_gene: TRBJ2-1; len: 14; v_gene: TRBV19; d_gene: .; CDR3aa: CASSPQTNYNEQFF; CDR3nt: TGTGCCAGTAGTCCGCAGACTAATTACAATGAGCAGTTCTTC
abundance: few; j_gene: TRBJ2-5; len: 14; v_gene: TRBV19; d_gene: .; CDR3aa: CASSPQDYQETQYF; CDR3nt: TGTGCCAGTAGTCCCCAGGACTACCAAGAGACCCAGTACTTC
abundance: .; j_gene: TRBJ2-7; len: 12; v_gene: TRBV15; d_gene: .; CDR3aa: CATSRDRIRRYF; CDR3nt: TGTGCCACCAGCAGAGATCGAATCAGGCGGTACTTC
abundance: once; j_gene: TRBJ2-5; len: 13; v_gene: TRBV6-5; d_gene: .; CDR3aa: CASRPGLEETQYF; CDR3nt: TGTGCCAGCAGACCGGGACTGGAAGAGACCCAGTACTTC
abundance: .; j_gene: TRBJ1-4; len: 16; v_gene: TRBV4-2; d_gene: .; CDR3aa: CASSQVTGDEGEKLFF; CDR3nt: TGTGCCAGCAGCCAAGTGACAGGAGACGAAGGTGAAAAACTGTTTTTT
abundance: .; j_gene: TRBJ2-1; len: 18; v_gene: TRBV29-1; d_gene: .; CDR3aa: CSVLDRLVRISSYNEQFF; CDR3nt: TGCAGCGTCCTCGACCGACTAGTCCGGATTAGCTCCTACAATGAGCAGTTCTTC
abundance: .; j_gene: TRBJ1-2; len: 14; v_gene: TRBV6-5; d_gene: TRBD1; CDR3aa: CASSVTGTGYGYTF; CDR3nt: TGTGCCAGCAGTGTTACCGGGACAGGCTATGGCTACACCTTC
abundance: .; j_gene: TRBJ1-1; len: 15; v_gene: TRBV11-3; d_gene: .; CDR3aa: CASIDRDSGGTEAFF; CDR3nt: TGTGCCAGCATCGACCGGGACTCGGGTGGGACTGAAGCTTTCTTT
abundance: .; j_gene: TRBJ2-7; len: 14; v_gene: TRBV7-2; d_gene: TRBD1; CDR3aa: CASSLGDSLPEQYF; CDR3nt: TGTGCCAGCAGCTTAGGGGACAGCCTACCAGAGCAGTACTTC
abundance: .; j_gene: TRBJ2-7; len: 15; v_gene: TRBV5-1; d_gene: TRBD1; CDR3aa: CASSLMAQGLYEQYF; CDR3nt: TGCGCCAGCAGCTTGATGGCACAGGGGTTGTACGAGCAGTACTTC
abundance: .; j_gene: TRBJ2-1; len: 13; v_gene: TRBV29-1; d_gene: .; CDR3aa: CSVGTIRYNEQFF; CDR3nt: TGCAGCGTTGGGACTATACGCTACAATGAGCAGTTCTTC
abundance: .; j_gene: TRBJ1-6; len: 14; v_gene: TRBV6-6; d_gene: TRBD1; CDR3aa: CASSLGTGGSPLHF; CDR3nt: TGTGCCAGCAGTCTCGGGACAGGGGGCTCACCCCTCCACTTT
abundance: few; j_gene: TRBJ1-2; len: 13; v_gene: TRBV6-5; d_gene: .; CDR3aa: CASSFDRWYGYTF; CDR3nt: TGTGCCAGCAGTTTCGACAGATGGTATGGCTACACCTTC
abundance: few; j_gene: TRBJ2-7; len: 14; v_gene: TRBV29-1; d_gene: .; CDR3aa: CSVERGPNPYEQYF; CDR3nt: TGCAGCGTTGAAAGGGGTCCTAATCCCTACGAGCAGTACTTC
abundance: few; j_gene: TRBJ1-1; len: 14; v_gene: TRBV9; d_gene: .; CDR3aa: CASSVAPLNTEAFF; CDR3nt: TGTGCCAGCAGCGTAGCTCCCCTGAACACTGAAGCTTTCTTT
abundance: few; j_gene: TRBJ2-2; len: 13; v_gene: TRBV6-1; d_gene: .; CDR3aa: CASRRQGSGELFF; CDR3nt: TGTGCCAGCAGGCGCCAGGGTTCCGGGGAGCTGTTTTTT
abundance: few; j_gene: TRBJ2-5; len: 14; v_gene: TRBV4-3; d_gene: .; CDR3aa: CASSQDTGKETQYF; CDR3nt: TGCGCCAGCAGCCAAGATACGGGAAAAGAGACCCAGTACTTC
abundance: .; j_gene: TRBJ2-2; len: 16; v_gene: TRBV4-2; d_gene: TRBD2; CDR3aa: CASSQGTSGRTGELFF; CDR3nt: TGTGCCAGCAGCCAGGGGACTAGCGGGCGGACCGGGGAGCTGTTTTTT
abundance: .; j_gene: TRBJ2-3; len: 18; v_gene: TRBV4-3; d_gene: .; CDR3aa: CASSRNTDRMGLTDTQYF; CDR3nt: TGCGCCAGCAGCCGAAATACGGACAGGATGGGACTCACAGATACGCAGTATTTT
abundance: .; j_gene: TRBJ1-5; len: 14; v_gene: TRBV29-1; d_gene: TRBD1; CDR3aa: CSVSRGNGDQPQHF; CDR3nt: TGCAGCGTGAGCAGGGGGAATGGAGATCAGCCCCAGCATTTT
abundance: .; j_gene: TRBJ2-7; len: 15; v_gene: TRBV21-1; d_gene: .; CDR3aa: CAIIKQGPRFHEQYF; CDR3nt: TGTGCCATCATTAAGCAGGGGCCAAGGTTCCACGAGCAGTACTTC
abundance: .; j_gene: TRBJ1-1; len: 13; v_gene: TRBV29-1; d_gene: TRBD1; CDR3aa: CSVGDRVWTEAFF; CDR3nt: TGCAGCGTTGGCGACAGGGTTTGGACTGAAGCTTTCTTT
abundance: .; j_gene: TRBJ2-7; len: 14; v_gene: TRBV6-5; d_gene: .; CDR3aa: CASSYLGQSYEQYF; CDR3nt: TGTGCCAGCAGTTACCTCGGACAGTCCTACGAGCAGTACTTC
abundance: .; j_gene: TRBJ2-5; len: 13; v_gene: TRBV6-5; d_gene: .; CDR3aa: CASRSQGWETQYF; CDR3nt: TGTGCCAGCAGATCGCAGGGCTGGGAGACCCAGTACTTC
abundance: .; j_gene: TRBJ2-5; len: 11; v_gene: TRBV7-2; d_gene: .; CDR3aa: CASSFYETQYF; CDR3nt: TGTGCCAGCAGCTTCTACGAGACCCAGTACTTC
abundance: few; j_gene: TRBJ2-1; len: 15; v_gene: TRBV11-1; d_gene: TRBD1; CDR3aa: CASSLVSGGYNEQFF; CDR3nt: TGTGCCAGCAGCTTGGTGTCAGGGGGCTACAATGAGCAGTTCTTC
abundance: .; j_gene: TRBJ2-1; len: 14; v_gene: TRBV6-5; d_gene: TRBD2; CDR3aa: CASSESGRGNEQFF; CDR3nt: TGTGCCAGCAGTGAAAGCGGGAGGGGCAATGAGCAGTTCTTC
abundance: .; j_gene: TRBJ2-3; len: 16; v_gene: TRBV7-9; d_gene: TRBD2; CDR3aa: CASSAPGLGLEGTQYF; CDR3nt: TGTGCCAGCAGCGCCCCGGGACTAGGCCTAGAGGGTACGCAGTATTTT
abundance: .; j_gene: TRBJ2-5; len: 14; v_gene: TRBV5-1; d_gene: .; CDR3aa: CASSFRQLEETQYF; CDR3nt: TGCGCCAGCAGCTTTAGACAACTAGAAGAGACCCAGTACTTC